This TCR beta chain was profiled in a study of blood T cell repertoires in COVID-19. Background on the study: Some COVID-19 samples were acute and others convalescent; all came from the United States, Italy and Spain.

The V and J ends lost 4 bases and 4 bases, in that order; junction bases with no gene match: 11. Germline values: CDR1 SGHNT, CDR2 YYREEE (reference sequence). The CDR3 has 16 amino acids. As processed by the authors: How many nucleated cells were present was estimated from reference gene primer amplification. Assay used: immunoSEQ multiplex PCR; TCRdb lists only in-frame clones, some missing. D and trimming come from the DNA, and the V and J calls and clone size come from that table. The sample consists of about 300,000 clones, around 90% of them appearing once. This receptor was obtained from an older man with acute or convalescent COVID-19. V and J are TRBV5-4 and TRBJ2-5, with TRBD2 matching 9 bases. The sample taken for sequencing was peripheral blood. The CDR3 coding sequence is TGTGCCAGCAGCGGAAGTTTAGCGGGAGAGAGAGAGACCCAGTACTTC. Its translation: CASSGSLAGERETQYF.